The table lists the clone carrying this T cell receptor beta chain with a few counts. The antigen is not known. The sample originates from a study of early T cells in non-severe SARS-CoV-2 infection. Turning to the study itself: The sequenced material was bulk RNA from unsorted whole blood, and its chains were unpaired. Study results and limitations: Anti-spike CD8 responses were favored in VDJdb matching, and private and CD4 specificities were missed.

Separate cDNA molecules each had unique molecular identifiers attached to them. MiXCR, run by TCRdb on the 5' RACE reads, gives a single entry per CDR3 protein. The table records nearly 55,000 distinct CDR3 sequences, about 7.6% of them present only once. V dropped 3 bases and J dropped 5 bases, with 10 bases sitting between them. The CDR3 spans 13 residues. Germline CDR1 and CDR2: MNHEY and SMNVEV (reference sequence). J is TRBJ1-2 and V is TRBV27, with D unresolved. The sequence was collected from an adult who was a healthcare worker with PCR-confirmed SARS-CoV-2 infection or an uninfected control (not recorded which). Sequencing was performed on whole blood, taken at baseline. The CDR3 DNA sequence: TGTGCCAGCAGTTTGTCACACCTTTATGGCTACACCTTC. Translated, it gives CASSLSHLYGYTF.